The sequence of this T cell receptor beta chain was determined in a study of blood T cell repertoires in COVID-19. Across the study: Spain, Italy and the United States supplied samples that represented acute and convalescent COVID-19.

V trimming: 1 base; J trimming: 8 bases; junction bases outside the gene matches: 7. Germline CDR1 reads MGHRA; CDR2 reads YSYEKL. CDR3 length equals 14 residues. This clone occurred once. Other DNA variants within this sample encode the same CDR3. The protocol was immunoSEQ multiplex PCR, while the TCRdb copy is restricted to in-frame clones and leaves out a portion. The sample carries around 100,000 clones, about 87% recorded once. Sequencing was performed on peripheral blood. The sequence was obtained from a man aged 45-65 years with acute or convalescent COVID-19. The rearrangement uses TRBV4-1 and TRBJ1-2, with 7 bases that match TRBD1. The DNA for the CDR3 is TGCGCCAGCAGCCAAGGGGACAGCGGATACGGCTACACCTTC. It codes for CASSQGDSGYGYTF.